This TCR beta chain was captured in a study of cytomegalovirus exposure and HLA in healthy donors (dated by TCRdb to 2016 to 2017). Concerning the study at large: An earlier analysis of fewer than 750 of the donors reported over 250 Gb of sequence data and 117 million unique TCR beta sequences obtained from roughly 180 million T cells. An early release covering 550 to 700 HLA-typed donors comprised 250 to 350 gigabases of sequencing data and roughly 86 million unique TCR sequences. Among the roughly 410 genotyped donors, 81% belonged to the genetic ancestry cluster associated with self-reported Caucasian donors. The aim of the study was to test whether cataloging public T cell receptors could identify signatures of past pathogen exposure. The study used immunosequencing to profile the T cell repertoires of 666 subjects and linked those repertoires to cytomegalovirus serostatus. In addition to the first cohort of 650 to 750 subjects, a separate validation cohort of about 120 different subjects was used. The study combined high-throughput TCR immunosequencing, statistical association of individual TCRs with disease status, and machine learning to predict cytomegalovirus infection status. In a later analysis, previously published TCR beta repertoires from 550 to 750 donors were re-analyzed and high-resolution HLA genotyping was added so that TCR occurrence patterns could be studied. The later analysis used no new phenotypic data to find candidate immune exposures, relying instead on TCR beta sequences and their occurrence across donors. In an earlier analysis of 550 to 700 of the donors, high-throughput TCR beta sequencing was used to judge whether each TCR beta V gene segment behaved as functional or pseudogenic. Donor age, sex, ethnicity and CMV serostatus were compiled alongside the repertoire data. A later genetic analysis used genome-wide SNP genotypes for about 60% of the roughly 700 donors, treating that subset as a discovery cohort. Every repertoire in the discovery cohort had been generated on one and the same sequencing platform. HLA typing included class I and class II loci at four-digit resolution. Typing coverage varied by locus: 629-630 donors for A, B, C, DRB1 and DQB1; 500 to 550 for DQA1; about 590 for DPA1; roughly 470 for DPB1. Because of strong linkage in the cohort, five DR-DQ haplotypes were treated as single units for association and clustering. On average, roughly 250,000 unique TCR beta nucleotide sequences were sequenced per donor among 398 genotyped donors of the cohort, with 15% to 20% of those sequences being non-productive.

Worth noting for this clone: Its antigen target is currently unknown. No base quality values were provided; no much bigger clone lies one nucleotide off.

The cohort consisted of approximately 690 healthy bone marrow donors. At the time of sampling, every cohort member was nominally healthy, though immune exposures that went unrecorded were likely present. The donor tested CMV seronegative and was one of the 352 seronegative cohort members. A peripheral blood sample was collected from each donor, and TCR beta sequencing was performed on peripheral blood mononuclear cells. The Qiagen DNeasy Blood Extraction Kit was used to extract genomic DNA from the blood cell samples. The library was prepared using the immunoSEQ multiplex PCR assay. A mixture of 60 forward primers for TCR Vbeta segments and 13 reverse primers for TCR Jbeta segments was used in the multiplex PCR. Amplification of the CDR3 region of rearranged TCR beta genes was performed with a multiplex PCR assay on genomic DNA. The amplified TCR beta libraries were sequenced on the Illumina HiSeq System as 87-base-pair reads. The paper's data handling went like this. A later analysis tallied 75 million to 85 million unique TCR beta chains across the 650 to 750 repertoires, and about 12 million of those chains were shared by two or more donors. Raw reads were error-corrected and collapsed into unique sequences by a nearest-neighbor algorithm in which closely related sequences were merged to remove PCR and sequencing errors. V, D and J gene segments were assigned by aligning CDR3 sequences to IMGT reference sequences. Each retained sequence needed at least a six-nucleotide match to both a V gene segment and a J gene segment. Rearrangements were classified as productive when the CDR3 lacked stop codons and remained in frame with V and J, and all other rearrangements were classified as non-productive. CDR3 was defined according to IMGT convention as the region running from the second conserved V-encoded cysteine to the conserved J-encoded phenylalanine. In an earlier analysis of around 640 of the donors, sequences lacking an unambiguous match to a single V gene segment were excluded. An earlier analysis of 500 to 700 of the donors classified V segments as functional when productive rearrangements were above 56.7% and as segregating when the standard deviation between donors was above 5%. A statistical classification framework was built to diagnose cytomegalovirus status from the catalog of TCR beta chain sequences. V and J gene assignment, in a later analysis, came from comparing TCR nucleotide sequences with IMGT/GENE-DB human TR gene sequences. A later analysis assigned CDR3 sequences and most-parsimonious VDJ recombination scenarios with the TCRdist pipeline. In a later analysis, each TCR beta chain was defined by its CDR3 amino acid sequence together with its V-gene family, and reads lacking a unique V-gene family were excluded. A later analysis removed 592 highly shared, low-generation-probability nucleotide sequences to deal with suspected cross-contamination and a sequencing artifact. For each public chain, a later analysis derived a clonal expansion index from normalized ranks of inferred template counts within each repertoire. A later analysis computed generation probabilities with a VDJ recombination model fitted to out-of-frame rearrangements, and checked the results against IGoR. A later analysis scored TCR-TCR, TCR-HLA and TCR-CMV co-occurrence with hypergeometric tests, applying a repertoire-size bias correction to TCR pairs. In a later analysis, false discovery rates were estimated by permuting HLA or CMV assignments 20 times. A later analysis grouped co-occurring TCRs with DBSCAN, adding TCRdist sequence similarity when clustering within HLA-allele-positive subsets. Repertoires with fewer than 30,000 or more than 120,000 public chains, plus five repertoires with anomalous nucleotide sharing, were excluded from co-occurrence clustering. The source is immuneACCESS, and TCRdb retained only in-frame sequences with V and J called. Part of the clones is not carried over; for the studies checked, unresolved V genes explain less than half of this, and the remainder is unexplained. V and J calls and clone size follow that table, whereas D and trimming were derived from the DNA. The sample includes roughly 110,000 clones, with 75% observed a single time. The biggest ten clones account for around 2.5% of the sample.

The germline V gene provides CDR1 SGHRS and CDR2 YFSETQ. Taken from cysteine to phenylalanine, the CDR3 has 14 residues. The only DNA kept is the CDR3, 42 bases in frame from the first base. The V end gives up 5 bases and the J end 3 bases, leaving 6 bases in the junction not matched to a gene. Results the study describes overall, beyond this receptor: Most CMV-associated TCR beta chains appeared to be HLA-restricted in a later analysis, and the HLA associations seemed to be driven largely by CMV exposure. Compared with equally common non-associated chains, HLA-associated TCR beta chains in a later analysis were more clonally expanded and had lower generation probabilities. Only TCR beta chains were sequenced in this cohort, and the absence of alpha or paired-chain data limited detectable features. Correlated functional status among segregating V segments might reflect linkage disequilibrium, but an unknown experimental factor could not be ruled out. The authors suggested that the approach could potentially be extended to other disease states and immunological phenotypes. For the cohort, immune exposure information was limited to CMV serostatus. An association between a missense DCLRE1C variant and V-gene and J-gene trimming of TCR beta chains was found in a later genetic analysis and replicated in an independent cohort. According to a later analysis, TCR association rates differed among HLA loci, with DRB1 alleles showing the most associated TCRs and HLA-C alleles showing the fewest. Because HLA typing was missing for some donors at each locus, association tests included only the typed subset. While some public TCRs were present in many individuals, most TCR sequences turned up only very rarely across donors. A later genetic analysis reported fewer N-insertions in productive TCRs among donors in an Asian-associated ancestry cluster than the roughly 650-donor mean. The study gave a list of about 170 TCR beta chains associated with cytomegalovirus. The sequencing pipeline was judged likely to have produced a cluster of highly shared sequence variants as a technical artifact. Approximately 18 rarely observed V segments, including chromosome 9 orphons, were excluded from the earlier analysis of some 590 of the donors because counts were too low. A later analysis associated roughly 17,000 TCR beta sequences with specific HLA alleles at a false discovery rate of 0.05. The 87-base-pair reads could not distinguish some IMGT-functional V segments, including TRBV6-2 and TRBV6-3, so those segments were excluded. Assigning TCR associations to individual alleles was difficult when HLA alleles, especially DR and DQ, strongly co-occurred. A further reported finding was that TCR beta sequences accurately predicted the HLA-A and HLA-B alleles for most subjects in the first cohort. In both the original and validation cohorts, the classifier was reported to diagnose cytomegalovirus status with high specificity and sensitivity. Roughly uniform sequencing depth across donors was assumed in presence/absence analyses, although this assumption may not hold. According to a later analysis, parvovirus B19, influenza, CMV and Epstein-Barr virus appeared linked to several top co-occurrence clusters. An earlier analysis of several hundred of the donors showed that most TCR beta V segments appeared in productive rearrangements either about 87% or about 30% of the time, which broadly matched IMGT annotations. A few of the identified cytomegalovirus-associated TCR beta chains were confirmed in vitro to be specific for cytomegalovirus antigens.

This receptor was taken from a man aged 35-49 years in good health and CMV-seronegative. The receptor chain draws on TRBV5-1 and TRBJ2-7, and 9 junctional nucleotides match TRBD2. The sample was PBMCs. The CDR3 has the sequence CASSPGTSFYEQYF. Read as DNA, the sequence is TGCGCCAGCAGTCCCGGGACTAGCTTCTACGAGCAGTACTTC. With all but the CDR3 taken from the reference TRBV5-1 and TRBJ2-7 genes, the full variable domain is: KAGVTQTPRYLIKTRGQQVTLSCSPISGHRSVSWYQQTPGQGLQFLFEYFSETQRNKGNFPGRFSGRQFSNSRSEMNVSTLELGDSALYLCASSPGTSFYEQYFGPGTRLTVT.